Here is one TCR beta chain with its context. Its target is unknown. Per the germline V gene, CDR1 is SGHRS and CDR2 is YFSETQ. Trimming shortened V by 4 bases and J by 0 bases, and 11 bases separated the two germline ends. There are 15 residues in the CDR3. The protocol was immunoSEQ multiplex PCR, while the TCRdb copy is restricted to in-frame clones and leaves out a portion. The sample records over 15,000 clones, about 92% being singletons. Regulatory T cells were sorted as CD4+CD25hiCD127low/negative cells. This entry is derived from a study of B cell selection in AIRE deficiency. Study observations and caveats: Healthy donors alone shared 31.6% of some 3,300 Treg sequences; patients alone approximately 9.1%.

Sequenced sample: CD4+CD25+ Tregs sorted from PBMCs. The origin of this receptor is a human donor in good health. The chain has TRBV5-1 and TRBJ1-3; weak D call: TRBD1 (5 bases). CDR3 amino acids: CASSARDGSGNTIYF. In DNA form, the CDR3 reads TGCGCCAGCAGCGCGCGGGACGGCTCTGGAAACACCATATATTTT.